Listed below are T cell receptor beta chains from one sample, sequenced in a study of spatial heterogeneity in lung cancer. MiXCR, applied by TCRdb to the 5' RACE reads, yields one record per CDR3 protein. Of about 11,000 distinct CDR3 sequences detected, 4% to 6% appear once; the ten largest clones hold around 12%. Sequencing used lung tumor tissue, obtained at surgery. The receptors shown here come from a male donor with early-stage non-small cell lung cancer. The CDR3 runs from the conserved cysteine through the conserved F or W. A D gene is named only where the DNA matches it firmly. Size is stated for part of the rows, as once, few or many counts, or as a class when the clone is expanded.

V gene: TRBV5-6
D gene: -
J gene: TRBJ1-5
clone size: -
CDR3 protein: CASSPGSNQPQHF
CDR3 DNA: TGTGCCAGCAGCCCAGGGAGCAATCAGCCCCAGCATTTT

V gene: TRBV3-1
D gene: -
J gene: TRBJ2-7
clone size: many
CDR3 protein: CASSPRGDEQYF
CDR3 DNA: TGTGCCAGCAGCCCTCGGGGCGACGAGCAGTACTTC

V gene: TRBV5-1
D gene: -
J gene: TRBJ2-7
clone size: many
CDR3 protein: CASSFRSLGDEQYF
CDR3 DNA: TGCGCCAGCAGCTTCCGATCCCTAGGGGACGAGCAGTACTTC

V gene: TRBV5-4
D gene: -
J gene: TRBJ2-3
clone size: many
CDR3 protein: CASSRLGATDTQYF
CDR3 DNA: TGTGCCAGCAGCAGGCTTGGGGCCACAGATACGCAGTATTTT

V gene: TRBV27
D gene: TRBD2
J gene: TRBJ2-1
clone size: many
CDR3 protein: CASSPGLANNEQFF
CDR3 DNA: TGTGCCAGCAGCCCGGGACTAGCGAACAATGAGCAGTTCTTC

V gene: TRBV28
D gene: -
J gene: TRBJ2-2
clone size: medium-sized
CDR3 protein: CASRRGTSSIGTGELFF
CDR3 DNA: TGTGCCAGCAGACGCGGGACTTCTTCGATAGGGACCGGGGAGCTGTTTTTT

V gene: TRBV6-5
D gene: TRBD1
J gene: TRBJ1-5
clone size: many
CDR3 protein: CASSYSIQGNQPQHF
CDR3 DNA: TGTGCCAGCAGTTACTCCATACAGGGGAATCAGCCCCAGCATTTT

V gene: TRBV20-1
D gene: TRBD1
J gene: TRBJ1-5
clone size: many
CDR3 protein: CSAGNRDRVTTSNQPQHF
CDR3 DNA: TGCAGTGCAGGAAACCGGGACAGGGTTACCACTAGCAATCAGCCCCAGCATTTT

V gene: TRBV15
D gene: TRBD1
J gene: TRBJ1-6
clone size: -
CDR3 protein: CATGRQGSVPLHF
CDR3 DNA: TGTGCCACCGGCCGACAGGGGTCGGTCCCCCTCCACTTT

V gene: TRBV12-3/TRBV12-4
D gene: -
J gene: TRBJ1-2
clone size: many
CDR3 protein: CASRFGTGSYGYTF
CDR3 DNA: TGTGCCAGCAGGTTTGGTACAGGCAGCTATGGCTACACCTTC

V gene: TRBV29-1
D gene: -
J gene: TRBJ2-1
clone size: many
CDR3 protein: CSVDSVHEQFF
CDR3 DNA: TGCAGCGTAGACAGCGTCCATGAGCAGTTCTTC

V gene: TRBV7-2
D gene: -
J gene: TRBJ1-4
clone size: many
CDR3 protein: CASSPSGFEKLFF
CDR3 DNA: TGTGCCAGCAGCCCGTCCGGTTTTGAAAAACTGTTTTTT

V gene: TRBV2
D gene: -
J gene: TRBJ2-5
clone size: many
CDR3 protein: CASSDSGLETQYF
CDR3 DNA: TGTGCCAGCAGTGACTCAGGGTTAGAGACCCAGTACTTC

V gene: TRBV12-3/TRBV12-4
D gene: -
J gene: TRBJ2-3
clone size: large
CDR3 protein: CASSLGGRTDTQYF
CDR3 DNA: TGTGCCAGCAGTTTAGGGGGGCGCACAGATACGCAGTATTTT

V gene: TRBV2
D gene: -
J gene: TRBJ1-1
clone size: medium-sized
CDR3 protein: CASSETPNTEAFF
CDR3 DNA: TGTGCCAGCAGTGAAACCCCGAACACTGAAGCTTTCTTT

V gene: TRBV27
D gene: -
J gene: TRBJ2-1
clone size: many
CDR3 protein: CASSFRGTYNEQFF
CDR3 DNA: TGTGCCAGCAGTTTTCGAGGGACCTACAATGAGCAGTTCTTC

V gene: TRBV7-3
D gene: -
J gene: TRBJ2-2
clone size: few
CDR3 protein: CASSPGTGGTGELFF
CDR3 DNA: TGTGCCAGCAGTCCCGGGACCGGTGGGACCGGGGAGCTGTTTTTT